The text below deals with one TCR beta chain. The CDR3 sequence is 16 residues long. Trimming removed 1 base at V and 4 bases at J, with 16 bases between. CDR1 SGHVS and CDR2 FNYEAQ come from the germline V gene. Method: immunoSEQ multiplex PCR; TCRdb's copy keeps in-frame clones and lacks some. This sample has roughly 560,000 clones, with more than 75% found just once. The data originate from a study of shared T cell receptors in the human thymus. These data are also associated with another study on human thymus T cells. That study adds: Corrective surgery for congenital heart defects was being performed on the healthy Finnish infants who were the donors. The study used thymus tissue resected during corrective heart surgery. Related work found strong thymic repertoire overlap between unrelated individuals.

The sequencing input was thymocytes. This chain connects TRBV7-6 to TRBJ1-2; D may be TRBD1 (6 bases). The origin of this receptor is a boy younger than two with a congenital heart defect. CDR3 loop: CASSLGTGPPIYGYTF. The CDR3 nucleotides read TGTGCCAGCAGCTTAGGAACAGGGCCCCCAATCTATGGCTACACCTTC.